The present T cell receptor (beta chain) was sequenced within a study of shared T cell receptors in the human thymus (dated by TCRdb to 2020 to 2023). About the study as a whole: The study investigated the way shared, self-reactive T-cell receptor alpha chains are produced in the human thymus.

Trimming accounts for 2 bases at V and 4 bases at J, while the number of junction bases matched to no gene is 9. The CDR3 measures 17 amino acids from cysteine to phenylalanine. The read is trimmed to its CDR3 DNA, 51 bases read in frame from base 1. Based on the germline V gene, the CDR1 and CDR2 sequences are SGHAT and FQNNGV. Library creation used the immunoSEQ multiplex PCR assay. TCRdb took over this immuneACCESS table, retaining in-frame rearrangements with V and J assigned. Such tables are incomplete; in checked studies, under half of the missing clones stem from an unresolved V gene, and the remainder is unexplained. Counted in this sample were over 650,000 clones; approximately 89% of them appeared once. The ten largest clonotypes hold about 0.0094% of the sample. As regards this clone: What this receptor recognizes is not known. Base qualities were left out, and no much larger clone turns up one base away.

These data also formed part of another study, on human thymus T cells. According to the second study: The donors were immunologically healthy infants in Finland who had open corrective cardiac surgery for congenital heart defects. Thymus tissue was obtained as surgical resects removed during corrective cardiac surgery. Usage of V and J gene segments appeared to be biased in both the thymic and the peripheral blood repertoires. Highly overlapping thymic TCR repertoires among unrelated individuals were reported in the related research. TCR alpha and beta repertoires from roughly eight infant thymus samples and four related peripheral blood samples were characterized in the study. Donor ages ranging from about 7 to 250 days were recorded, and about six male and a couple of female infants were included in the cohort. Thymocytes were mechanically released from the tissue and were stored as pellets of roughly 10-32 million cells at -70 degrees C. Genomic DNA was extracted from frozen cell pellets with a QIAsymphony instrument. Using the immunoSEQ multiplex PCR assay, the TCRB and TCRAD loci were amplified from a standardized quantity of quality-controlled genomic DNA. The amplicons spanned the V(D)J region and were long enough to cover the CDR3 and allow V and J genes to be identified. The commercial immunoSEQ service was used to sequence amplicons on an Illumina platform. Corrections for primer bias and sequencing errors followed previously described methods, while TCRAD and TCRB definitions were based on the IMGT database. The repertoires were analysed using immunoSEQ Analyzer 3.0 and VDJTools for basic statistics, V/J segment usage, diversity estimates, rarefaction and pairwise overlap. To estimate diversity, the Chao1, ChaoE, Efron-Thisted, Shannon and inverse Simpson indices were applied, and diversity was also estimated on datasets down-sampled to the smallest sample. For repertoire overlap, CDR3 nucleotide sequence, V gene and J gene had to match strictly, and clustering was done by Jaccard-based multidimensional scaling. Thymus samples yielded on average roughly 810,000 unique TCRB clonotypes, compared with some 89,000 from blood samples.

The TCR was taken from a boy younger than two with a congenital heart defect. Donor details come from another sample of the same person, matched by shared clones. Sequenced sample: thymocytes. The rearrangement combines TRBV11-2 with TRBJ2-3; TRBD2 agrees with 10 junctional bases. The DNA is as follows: TGTGCCAGCAGCTTAAGGGGCTTAGCGGGAGGTCCAGATACGCAGTATTTT. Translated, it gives CASSLRGLAGGPDTQYF.